A single sample gave rise to the 31 T cell receptor beta chains below, sequenced in a study of CD8+ T cells in alopecia areata. Extraction and reverse transcription of RNA yielded cDNA as the sequencing template. Assay used: immunoSEQ multiplex PCR; TCRdb lists only in-frame clones, some missing. The profile covers around 250,000 clones, with under 80% appearing a single time and around 1.2% taken by the ten largest. Sequencing was performed on CD4+ T cells sorted from blood, taken at week 0. The receptors derive from a human donor with alopecia areata.

The V call is TRBV25-1, the J call TRBJ1-6; D perhaps matches TRBD1 (5 bases). Germline assignment: CDR1 MGHDK and CDR2 SYGVNS. CDR3 size: 16 residues. The V gene lost 4 bases and the J gene lost 10 bases, with 20 bases spanning the gap. This CDR3 reads CASSALGMGPGSPLHF. The CDR3 DNA is TGTGCCAGCAGTGCCCTGGGCATGGGGCCGGGATCACCCCTCCACTTT.

This clone was seen a few times. The chain recombines TRBV4-1 with TRBJ2-1, with TRBD1 identical over 7 bases. CDR1 is MGHRA and CDR2 is YSYEKL in the germline V gene. V was pared by 5 bases and J by 8 bases, with 9 bases of the junction left unmatched. This CDR3 region has 14 residues. CDR3 DNA sequence: TGCGCCAGCAGCACGGTGACAGGGATGGATGAGCAGTTCTTC. Its translation: CASSTVTGMDEQFF.

The chain has TRBV11-2 and TRBJ2-2; D ambiguous. Deletions cut 3 bases from V and 0 bases from J, with 11 bases between. This CDR3 region has 16 residues. Germline loops: CDR1 SGHAT, CDR2 FQNNGV. CDR3 coding DNA: TGTGCCAGCAGCTTCGCTGGCTTTTCGAACACCGGGGAGCTGTTTTTT. It yields the protein CASSFAGFSNTGELFF.

The gene calls are TRBV30 and TRBJ1-2; TRBD1 might be the D (6 bases). CDR1 and CDR2 from the germline V gene are GTSNPN and SVGIG (reference sequence). This CDR3 comprises 16 residues. The germline V and J ends were trimmed by 2 bases and 0 bases, with 16 bases remaining between them. The CDR3 nucleotides are TGTGCCTGGAGTCTCATCAGACAGGCATCTAACTATGGCTACACCTTC. This encodes CAWSLIRQASNYGYTF.

In nucleotides, the CDR3 is TGTGCCAGCACCCGGGGACAGGGGTGGAGAGAGCAGTACTTC. It specifies CASTRGQGWREQYF. The chain recombines TRBV7-2 with TRBJ2-7; 10 bases fit TRBD1. This CDR3 comprises 14 residues. J lost 7 bases, V lost 7 bases, and 10 bases had no gene match. The germline gives CDR1 SGHTA, CDR2 FQGNSA.

With respect to this clone: The same CDR3 arises from other DNA sequences in this sample as well. V and J are TRBV30 and TRBJ1-2, with TRBD1 matching 8 bases. The CDR3 length is 14 residues. Per the germline V gene, CDR1 is GTSNPN and CDR2 is SVGIG (reference sequence). The V and J ends lost 0 bases and 3 bases, in that order; junction bases with no gene match: 3. The CDR3 loop is CAWSVTRGHYGYTF. The CDR3 region has the DNA TGTGCCTGGAGTGTAACCAGGGGGCACTATGGCTACACCTTC.

The chain joins TRBV6-6 to TRBJ2-1; 8 bases map to TRBD2. Germline values: CDR1 MNHNY, CDR2 SVGAGI (reference sequence). After removal of 6 bases from V and 4 bases from J, the junction contained 11 bases not matched to a gene. This CDR3 has 16 amino acids. CDR3 nucleotides: TGTGCCAGCAGCGATGCCCTGGGCGGGGGGTACAATGAGCAGTTCTTC. It yields the protein CASSDALGGGYNEQFF.

The chain combines TRBV30 with TRBJ1-5, with a tentative D call TRBD1 (5 bases). Germline loops: CDR1 GTSNPN, CDR2 SVGIG (reference sequence). V dropped 5 bases and J dropped 4 bases, with 21 bases sitting between them. The CDR3 covers 16 residues. Here the CDR3 DNA reads TGTGCCTGGCAGGACCCTAGGGGCTCTCGGAATCAGCCCCAGCATTTT. This encodes CAWQDPRGSRNQPQHF.

The CDR3, as DNA: TGTGCCAGCAGTTTACGGGCAGGAAGCCGCTCCTACGAGCAGTACTTC. Its protein is CASSLRAGSRSYEQYF. The V and J genes are TRBV27 and TRBJ2-7; D unresolved. Trimming took off 2 bases at V and 0 bases at J, with 14 bases between the two ends. This CDR3 comprises 16 residues. Germline V gene lookup returns CDR1 MNHEY and CDR2 SMNVEV (reference sequence).

The chain employs TRBV27 and TRBJ1-6, with D uncertain. Germline loops: CDR1 MNHEY, CDR2 SMNVEV (reference sequence). The CDR3 sequence is 12 residues long. V was pared by 2 bases and J by 10 bases, with 6 bases between. In DNA, the CDR3 is TGTGCCAGCAGTTTAATTGGCTCACCCCTCCACTTT. It yields the protein CASSLIGSPLHF.

This clone was picked up a small number of times. V is TRBV7-3 and J is TRBJ2-2, with 7 bases identical to TRBD1. The CDR3 has 14 amino acids. The V gene end was trimmed by 4 bases and the J gene end by 4 bases; junction bases not matched to a gene: 3. From germline, CDR1 is SGHTA and CDR2 FQGTGA. The CDR3 here is CASSSDRATGELFF. CDR3 in DNA: TGTGCCAGCAGCTCAGACAGGGCCACCGGGGAGCTGTTTTTT.

V and J are TRBV7-8 and TRBJ2-5; D uncertain. The V and J ends lost 4 bases and 4 bases respectively, with 16 bases between them. CDR1 SGHVS and CDR2 FQNEAQ come from the germline V gene. The CDR3 has 15 residues. CDR3 DNA sequence: TGTGCCAGCAGCTCGAGTTCCTCCCCGGGAGAGACCCAGTACTTC. Translating it yields CASSSSSSPGETQYF.

The rearrangement joins TRBV15 to TRBJ1-4; 11 positions match TRBD1. V lost 2 bases, J lost 8 bases, and 16 bases stayed unmatched. Germline V gene sequence: CDR1 LNHNV, CDR2 YYDKDF (reference sequence). The CDR3 contains 19 residues. The chain's CDR3 is CATSRRSGQGARIREKLFF. The CDR3 DNA reads TGTGCCACCAGCAGACGTTCAGGACAGGGGGCGCGAATAAGGGAAAAACTGTTTTTT.

This chain links TRBV6-6 with TRBJ2-5, with TRBD2 matching 11 bases. With 2 bases clipped from V and 5 bases from J, the junction kept 7 bases outside the gene matches. The CDR3 has 16 residues. Germline V gene lookup returns CDR1 MNHNY and CDR2 SVGAGI (reference sequence). This CDR3 reads CASSYQLAGAGETQYF. The CDR3 bases are TGTGCCAGCAGTTACCAACTAGCGGGGGCCGGGGAGACCCAGTACTTC.

V gene TRBV15 combines with J gene TRBJ1-6; D unresolved. CDR1 and CDR2 from the germline V gene are LNHNV and YYDKDF (reference sequence). The ends were cut back, 0 bases at V and 9 bases at J, with 9 bases in the middle. The CDR3 has 14 amino acids. In DNA form, the CDR3 reads TGTGCCACCAGCAGAGATGAGGTCCGTTCACCCCTCCACTTT. This codes for CATSRDEVRSPLHF.

The J gene is TRBJ1-1, the V gene TRBV25-1; 7 bases map to TRBD1. The CDR3 runs 13 residues. Germline-derived CDR1 and CDR2 are MGHDK and SYGVNS. V shed 4 bases and J 1 base; nucleotides not matched to a gene: 0. The CDR3 sequence: CASSGQGNTEAFF. The CDR3 nucleotides are TGTGCCAGCAGTGGACAGGGGAACACTGAAGCTTTCTTT.

V gene TRBV10-3 combines with J gene TRBJ1-6; maybe TRBD1 (5 bases). V dropped 2 bases and J dropped 13 bases, with 21 bases sitting between them. This CDR3 has 16 amino acids. From germline, CDR1 is ENHRY and CDR2 SYGVKD. CDR3: CAISEGPQGREGPLHF. The CDR3 coding sequence is TGTGCCATCAGTGAGGGTCCCCAGGGAAGAGAGGGGCCCCTCCACTTT.

The CDR3 is CASSQLKAWDTQYF. For the CDR3, the DNA is TGTGCCAGCAGCCAACTCAAGGCCTGGGATACGCAGTATTTT. The V and J genes are TRBV4-2 and TRBJ2-3; no firm D call. The V and J ends lost 2 bases and 6 bases respectively, with 12 bases between them. The germline CDR1 and CDR2 sequences are LGHNA and YNFKEQ. This CDR3 contains 14 residues.

This chain uses TRBV30 with TRBJ1-6; no reliable D call. CDR3 length equals 12 residues. CDR1 GTSNPN and CDR2 SVGIG come from the germline V gene (reference sequence). V lost 4 bases, J lost 10 bases, and 11 bases lay in between. The CDR3 loop is CAWTVPGSPLHF. CDR3 DNA sequence: TGTGCCTGGACAGTGCCAGGCTCACCCCTCCACTTT.

This chain links TRBV7-2 with TRBJ1-6; D is unresolved. CDR3 length: 12 amino acids. Germline assignment: CDR1 SGHTA and CDR2 FQGNSA. Trimming left V 5 bases short and J 7 bases short, with 6 bases between. The CDR3 DNA is TGTGCCAGCAGCGACCGCAATTCACCCCTCCACTTT. Residues: CASSDRNSPLHF. Complete variable domain (other parts from reference TRBV7-2 and TRBJ1-6): GAGVSQSPSNKVTEKGKDVELRCDPISGHTALYWYRQSLGQGLEFLIYFQGNSAPDKSGLPSDRFSAERTGGSVSTLTIQRTQQEDSAVYLCASSDRNSPLHFGNGTRLTVT.

This clone has just a few counts. The V gene is TRBV29-1, the J gene TRBJ2-7, with D hard to call. The CDR3 contains 12 residues. Trimming pared 4 bases from V and 2 bases from J, leaving 9 bases between. Germline V gives CDR1 SQVTM, CDR2 ANQGSEA. CDR3 region: CSVGKLPYEQYF. CDR3 in DNA: TGCAGCGTTGGGAAACTTCCCTACGAGCAGTACTTC.

The chain recombines TRBV10-3 with TRBJ2-3, with TRBD2 identical over 7 bases. The CDR3 spans 15 residues. From germline, CDR1 is ENHRY and CDR2 SYGVKD. After removal of 5 bases from V and 3 bases from J, the junction contained 8 bases not matched to a gene. CDR3 sequence: CAISIGTMVTDTQYF. CDR3 DNA sequence: TGTGCCATCAGTATCGGGACTATGGTAACAGATACGCAGTATTTT.

This clone was seen a few times. The chain has TRBV30 and TRBJ1-1, with D perhaps matching TRBD1 (5 bases). The germline gives CDR1 GTSNPN, CDR2 SVGIG (reference sequence). This CDR3 has 14 residues. With 0 bases removed from V and 4 bases from J, the gap between germline ends came to 12 bases. The CDR3 coding sequence is TGTGCCTGGAGTGTACTCGGGAGGGGCACTGAAGCTTTCTTT. As protein: CAWSVLGRGTEAFF.

The chain joins TRBV7-9 to TRBJ1-1, with TRBD1 as a possible D gene (5 bases). Germline CDR1 reads SEHNR; CDR2 reads FQNEAQ (reference sequence). Trimming shortened V by 8 bases and J by 3 bases, and 13 bases separated the two germline ends. There are 13 residues in the CDR3. The CDR3 coding sequence is TGTGCCAGCCTTCGGAGGGGCGACACTGAAGCTTTCTTT. Protein: CASLRRGDTEAFF.

The chain links TRBV27 to TRBJ1-2, with D possibly matching TRBD1 (5 bases). The CDR3 sequence is 14 residues long. CDR1 is MNHEY, CDR2 SMNVEV, per germline (reference sequence). V lost 6 bases and J lost 3, with 14 bases in between. CDR3 nucleotide sequence: TGTGCCAGCAGCGGGGCAGCCCCTTACTATGGCTACACCTTC. Amino acids: CASSGAAPYYGYTF.

This clone has only a few counts. V and J are TRBV2 and TRBJ2-3, with TRBD1 matching 8 bases. The germline V gene has CDR1 SNHLY and CDR2 FYNNEI. The CDR3 runs 15 residues. V lost 6 bases, J lost 1 base, and 6 bases stayed unmatched. CDR3 loop: CASSGDRGGTDTQYF. In DNA form, the CDR3 reads TGTGCCAGCAGCGGAGACAGGGGTGGCACAGATACGCAGTATTTT.

The CDR3 DNA follows: TGTGCCAGCAGCGTAGGGGGTGACGGCTACACCTTC. Amino acids: CASSVGGDGYTF. The chain links TRBV9 to TRBJ1-2; D gene unclear. V was clipped by 0 bases and J by 8 bases, with 8 bases between them. The CDR3 loop spans 12 amino acids. The germline V gene encodes CDR1 SGDLS and CDR2 YYNGEE.

This rearrangement joins TRBV5-4 to TRBJ1-1, with D maybe TRBD1 (5 bases). Germline-derived CDR1 and CDR2 are SGHNT and YYREEE (reference sequence). This CDR3 spans 14 amino acids. With 4 bases removed from V and 3 bases from J, the gap between germline ends came to 13 bases. The CDR3 DNA sequence: TGTGCCAGCAGCGCCATGGGGGGGGACACTGAAGCTTTCTTT. Translating it yields CASSAMGGDTEAFF.

This clone was recorded once. The chain is built from TRBV19 and TRBJ1-2; 7 nucleotides agree with TRBD1. This CDR3 is built from 13 residues. After removal of 4 bases from V and 4 bases from J, the junction contained 3 bases not matched to a gene. Per germline, CDR1 LNHDA and CDR2 SQIVND (reference sequence). The CDR3 DNA follows: TGTGCCAGTAGTACGACAGGGAGCTATGGCTACACCTTC. The encoded protein is CASSTTGSYGYTF.

This clone showed up just a few times. The J gene is TRBJ2-1, the V gene TRBV14; no clear D. Germline CDR1 is SGHDN and CDR2 is FVKESK. The CDR3 sequence is 12 residues long. V was trimmed by 1 base and J by 7 bases, leaving 5 bases between them. The CDR3 DNA is TGTGCCAGCAGCCAAGTGGTGAATGAGCAGTTCTTC. It specifies CASSQVVNEQFF.

V gene TRBV7-9 combines with J gene TRBJ2-7, with a possible D match to TRBD1 (5 bases). Trimming cost V 5 bases and J 4 bases, with 15 bases left between them. This CDR3 region has 14 residues. Germline V gene lookup returns CDR1 SEHNR and CDR2 FQNEAQ (reference sequence). CDR3 region: CASSPLGQPYEQYF. CDR3 coding DNA: TGTGCCAGCAGCCCGTTGGGGCAACCTTACGAGCAGTACTTC.